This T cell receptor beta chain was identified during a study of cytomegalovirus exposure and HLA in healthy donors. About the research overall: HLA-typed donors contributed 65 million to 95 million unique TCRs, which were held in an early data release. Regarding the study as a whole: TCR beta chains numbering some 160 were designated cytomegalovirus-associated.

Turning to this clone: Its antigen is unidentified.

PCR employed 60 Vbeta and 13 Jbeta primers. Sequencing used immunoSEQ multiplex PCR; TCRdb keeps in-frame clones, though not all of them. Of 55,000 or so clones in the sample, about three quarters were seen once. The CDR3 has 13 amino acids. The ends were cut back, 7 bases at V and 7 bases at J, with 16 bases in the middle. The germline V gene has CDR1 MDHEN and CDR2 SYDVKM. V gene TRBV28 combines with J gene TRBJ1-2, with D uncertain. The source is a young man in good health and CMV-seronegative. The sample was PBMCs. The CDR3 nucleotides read TGTGCCAGCACCGCTAGAGCGGAGTCTGGCTACACCTTC. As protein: CASTARAESGYTF.